These 21 T cell receptor beta chains came from one sample sequenced in a study of blood T cells in healthy people across ages (dated by TCRdb to about 2015). The method behind the library was 5' RACE. TCRdb shows the sequencer as Illumina HiSeq 2500. The second PCR ran for roughly 7 to 11 cycles and used a J-beta primer mix along with a sample-barcoded 5' primer. TCRdb redid the processing of the public reads, applying fastp at Q25 and MiXCR, and retained in-frame beta chains. One record per CDR3 amino acid sequence lists the most common genes and DNA. The sample contains hundreds of thousands of distinct CDR3 sequences, 43% of them found a single time. Approximately 22% of the sample rests with the top ten. The sample consisted of blood. The receptors stem from a woman aged 55-70 years in good health.

This clonotype has just a few counts. The chain uses TRBV5-5 and TRBJ1-2; D ambiguous. V gave up 0 bases and J gave up 1 base, with 7 bases separating them. This CDR3 is built from 14 residues. The germline V gene encodes CDR1 SGHKS and CDR2 YYEKEE (reference sequence). As DNA, the CDR3 is TGTGCCAGCAGCTTGGTTGACCGTAACTATGGCTACACCTTC. It yields the protein CASSLVDRNYGYTF.

The chain uses TRBV10-1 and TRBJ1-1; no clear D. The ends were cut back, 0 bases at V and 1 base at J, with 9 bases in the middle. In germline, CDR1 is WNHNN, CDR2 SYGVQD (reference sequence). This CDR3 has 15 amino acids. CDR3 residues: CASSESSGGNTEAFF. Written as DNA, the CDR3 is TGCGCCAGCAGTGAGTCATCGGGAGGGAACACTGAAGCTTTCTTT.

The chain links TRBV6-5 to TRBJ1-1; TRBD1 might be the D (5 bases). There are 11 residues in the CDR3. Germline CDR1 reads MNHEY; CDR2 reads SVGAGI. The ends were cut back, 10 bases at V and 1 base at J, with 7 bases in the middle. The CDR3 DNA is TGTGCCACCCAGGGGAACACTGAAGCTTTCTTT. Its protein product is CATQGNTEAFF.

CDR3 DNA: TGTGCCACCAGCAGAGAGACTAGCGGACTTGGGGAGACCCAGTACTTC. As protein: CATSRETSGLGETQYF. This chain uses TRBV15 with TRBJ2-5; 9 bases align to TRBD2. The CDR3 spans 16 residues. Germline loops: CDR1 LNHNV, CDR2 YYDKDF (reference sequence). J lost 5 bases, V lost 0 bases, and 7 bases had no gene match.

The chain combines TRBV7-2 with TRBJ1-2, with TRBD1 matching 9 bases. CDR1 and CDR2 (germline): SGHTA, FQGNSA. This CDR3 is built from 14 residues. Trimming took 5 bases from V and 8 from J; bases not matched to a gene: 9. CDR3 coding DNA: TGTGCCAGCAGCGCAACCGGGACAGGGAACGGCTACACCTTC. Translated, it gives CASSATGTGNGYTF.

As to this clonotype: A much larger clone lies one base from this, so it may be a read error. The chain combines TRBV24-1 with TRBJ2-5, with TRBD1 as a possible D gene (6 bases). This CDR3 is built from 15 residues. The germline gives CDR1 KGHDR, CDR2 SFDVKD. The CDR3 is CASSDKDSGQETQYF. CDR3 bases: TGTGCCTCCAGTGACAAGGACAGTGGGCAAGAGACCCAGTACTTC.

The gene calls are TRBV3-1 and TRBJ2-1, with 7 bases identical to TRBD1. Germline CDR1 reads LGHDT; CDR2 reads YNNKEL (reference sequence). The CDR3 covers 15 residues. The J segment lost 7 bases and the V segment lost 5 bases, leaving 11 bases of the junction unmatched. CDR3: CASSAKWGRGNEQFF. CDR3 DNA sequence: TGTGCCAGCAGCGCAAAGTGGGGCAGGGGGAATGAGCAGTTCTTC.

The rearrangement joins TRBV11-2 to TRBJ2-5; no firm D call. V lost 5 bases and J lost 2, with 12 bases in between. The CDR3 is 14 amino acids. The germline V gene encodes CDR1 SGHAT and CDR2 FQNNGV. The CDR3 region is CASSPSAAQETQYF. The CDR3 nucleotides read TGTGCCAGCAGCCCCTCCGCGGCTCAAGAGACCCAGTACTTC. The complete variable domain, with remaining parts taken from reference TRBV11-2 and TRBJ2-5, reads EAGVAQSPRYKIIEKRQSVAFWCNPISGHATLYWYQQILGQGPKLLIQFQNNGVVDDSQLPKDRFSAERLKGVDSTLKIQPAKLEDSAVYLCASSPSAAQETQYFGPGTRLLVL.

The chain employs TRBV7-3 and TRBJ2-5; possible D gene TRBD2, 5 bases. The last part of the DNA fits TRBJ2-1 better; the J call may be wrong. CDR1 SGHTA and CDR2 FQGTGA come from the germline V gene. This CDR3 is built from 14 residues. The CDR3 loop is CASSFAGSQETQFF. Here the CDR3 DNA reads TGTGCCAGCAGCTTCGCGGGCTCGCAAGAGACCCAGTTCTTC.

This clonotype was picked up a small number of times. This chain links TRBV20-1 with TRBJ1-2; TRBD1 agrees at 8 bases. Germline CDR1 reads DFQATT; CDR2 reads SNEGSKA (reference sequence). Trimming at V came to 2 bases and at J to 3 bases, leaving 20 bases not matched to a gene. The CDR3 length is 19 residues. Here the CDR3 reads CSARPSTDKGTGRHYGYTF. The CDR3 DNA reads as TGCAGTGCTAGACCCTCGACAGATAAAGGGACAGGACGACACTATGGCTACACCTTC.

This clonotype has only a few counts. V gene TRBV20-1 combines with J gene TRBJ2-7; D is perhaps TRBD1 (6 bases). The germline CDR1 and CDR2 sequences are DFQATT and SNEGSKA (reference sequence). Trimming removed 6 bases from V and 2 bases from J, with 11 bases in between. The CDR3 length is 12 residues. The DNA of the CDR3 is TGCAGTGCCCCACGGACAGCCTACGAGCAGTACTTC. It codes for CSAPRTAYEQYF.

This clonotype showed up just a few times. The DNA of the CDR3 is TGCGCCAGCACCTTTGGGGCTAGCGGACAAGAGACCCAGTACTTC. This codes for CASTFGASGQETQYF. The genes are TRBV5-1 and TRBJ2-5, with 7 bases matching TRBD2. The V gene's germline CDR1 is SGHRS and CDR2 YFSETQ. This CDR3 region has 15 residues. V shed 6 bases and J 2 bases; nucleotides not matched to a gene: 10.

As for this clonotype: Mismatch with germline at one junction end may stem from a read error. The chain recombines TRBV6-2 or TRBV6-3 with TRBJ2-5; 8 nucleotides align to TRBD2. In germline, CDR1 is MNHEY, CDR2 SVGEGT. This CDR3 region has 14 residues. This CDR3 reads CASRTHGLAETRYF. CDR3 DNA: TGTGCCAGCAGGACACATGGACTAGCAGAGACCCGGTACTTC.

The chain uses TRBV28 and TRBJ2-4; 7 positions match TRBD2. The germline V gene has CDR1 MDHEN and CDR2 SYDVKM. The CDR3 loop spans 12 amino acids. The CDR3 nucleotides read TGTGCTGCCGGCGGGGGCAAAAACATTCAGTACTTC. Its protein is CAAGGGKNIQYF.

This clonotype appeared a few times. The chain uses TRBV2 and TRBJ2-5; 9 nucleotides line up with TRBD2. The CDR3 loop spans 16 amino acids. Germline CDR1 is SNHLY and CDR2 is FYNNEI. V was pared by 1 base and J by 4 bases, with 7 bases of the junction left unmatched. Here the CDR3 DNA reads TGTGCCAGCAGTGAAGAGGGCGGGAGGGCCCGAGAGACCCAGTACTTC. Protein product: CASSEEGGRARETQYF.

This clonotype was seen a few times. The rearrangement links TRBV19 to TRBJ2-7; D gene ambiguous. The tail of the sequence fits TRBJ2-5 better, so the J call may be wrong. There are 10 residues in the CDR3. Per germline, CDR1 LNHDA and CDR2 SQIVND (reference sequence). The CDR3 here is CASGRETQYF. The DNA of the CDR3 is TGTGCCAGTGGGCGTGAGACCCAGTACTTC.

J is TRBJ2-5 and V is TRBV20-1; TRBD2 aligns across 7 bases. The J call may be in error: the DNA end matches TRBJ2-7 better. Germline V CDR1 and CDR2: DFQATT, SNEGSKA (reference sequence). The CDR3 extends over 17 amino acids. The DNA of the CDR3 is TGCAGTGCTAGAGCCATTAGGACAAGCGGGGAACCCTACGAGCAGTACTTC. Its translation is CSARAIRTSGEPYEQYF.

The chain employs TRBV18 and TRBJ1-6; 7 nucleotides agree with TRBD1. The ends lost 6 bases at V and 9 bases at J; junction bases unmatched: 11. Germline V gene lookup returns CDR1 KGHSH and CDR2 LQKENI. This CDR3 has 15 amino acids. CDR3 in DNA: TGTGCCAGCTCTGAGGGGGCAGTAGGTCGTTCACCCCTCCACTTT. It yields the protein CASSEGAVGRSPLHF.

The rearrangement links TRBV19 to TRBJ1-5, with D perhaps matching TRBD1 (5 bases). Germline CDR1 reads LNHDA; CDR2 reads SQIVND (reference sequence). CDR3 length equals 12 residues. V lost 4 bases, J lost 7 bases, and 8 bases lay in between. CDR3 DNA sequence: TGTGCCAGTAGTAAAGGGGAACAGCCCCAGCATTTT. Its protein is CASSKGEQPQHF.

This clonotype was found a few times. The V gene is TRBV30, the J gene TRBJ2-3; 7 bases are a match to TRBD1. The CDR3 totals 13 residues. The junction had 5 bases not matched to a gene; V was cut back by 4 bases and J by 4 bases. The germline CDR1 and CDR2 sequences are GTSNPN and SVGIG (reference sequence). The chain's CDR3 is CAWTRQGSDTQYF. CDR3 sequence (DNA): TGTGCCTGGACCCGACAGGGTTCAGATACGCAGTATTTT.

This clonotype was seen more than once but under ten times. This chain links TRBV5-1 with TRBJ2-1; TRBD1 matches at 10 bases. Unmatched junction bases numbered 10, after V lost 7 bases and J lost 3 bases. CDR3 size: 16 residues. Germline CDR1 is SGHRS and CDR2 is YFSETQ. In DNA form, the CDR3 reads TGCGCCAGCTTCGCCCAGACAGGGGGCAACTACAATGAGCAGTTCTTC. Residues: CASFAQTGGNYNEQFF.